These T cell receptor beta chains were read from a single sample in a study of T-cell memory formation after mild COVID-19. TCRdb recomputed calls from the 5' RACE reads with MiXCR, one row per CDR3 protein. The sample records roughly 350,000 distinct CDR3 sequences, 25% to 30% being singletons. Input material: PBMCs or a T cell subset sorted from them (not recorded which). These receptors all stem from an adult woman who had mild COVID-19 (a few samples of this study predate the infection). Cell type and time point are not known. Each CDR3 is given with its conserved first and last residue. Fields, in order: J gene, D gene, clone size, V gene, CDR3 protein, CDR3 DNA. D genes are given only for firm matches. Expanded clones are given a class, and other clones once, few, many or no size at all.

j_call: TRBJ1-6; d_call: .; clone_size: few; v_call: TRBV12-3/TRBV12-4; cdr3_aa: CASSLGQGGSPLHF; cdr3_nt: TGTGCCAGCAGTTTGGGGCAGGGAGGTTCACCCCTCCACTTT
j_call: TRBJ2-3; d_call: .; clone_size: few; v_call: TRBV6-6; cdr3_aa: CASWAGMGTDTQYF; cdr3_nt: TGTGCCAGCTGGGCAGGGATGGGGACAGATACGCAGTATTTT
j_call: TRBJ1-6; d_call: .; clone_size: few; v_call: TRBV12-3/TRBV12-4; cdr3_aa: CASSFTGADSPLHF; cdr3_nt: TGTGCCAGCAGTTTTACCGGGGCCGATTCACCCCTCCACTTT
j_call: TRBJ2-5; d_call: .; clone_size: few; v_call: TRBV5-4; cdr3_aa: CASSLMGWQETQYF; cdr3_nt: TGTGCCAGCAGCTTGATGGGGTGGCAAGAGACCCAGTACTTC
j_call: TRBJ2-5; d_call: TRBD2; clone_size: few; v_call: TRBV12-3/TRBV12-4; cdr3_aa: CASSRTSGLGLQTQYF; cdr3_nt: TGTGCCAGCAGTCGGACTAGCGGGCTGGGTTTACAGACCCAGTACTTC
j_call: TRBJ2-4; d_call: TRBD2; clone_size: .; v_call: TRBV7-9; cdr3_aa: CASSFPSGTSDLQYF; cdr3_nt: TGTGCCAGCAGCTTTCCCTCTGGGACTAGCGATCTTCAGTACTTC
j_call: TRBJ2-5; d_call: .; clone_size: .; v_call: TRBV15; cdr3_aa: CATSRVAPETQYF; cdr3_nt: TGTGCCACCAGCAGAGTTGCCCCAGAGACCCAGTACTTC
j_call: TRBJ2-5; d_call: .; clone_size: few; v_call: TRBV21-1; cdr3_aa: CASSTYDAVGPAGETQYF; cdr3_nt: TGTGCCAGCAGCACCTACGACGCCGTGGGACCCGCGGGTGAGACCCAGTACTTC
j_call: TRBJ2-1; d_call: .; clone_size: few; v_call: TRBV27; cdr3_aa: CASSLSVGVGNEQFF; cdr3_nt: TGTGCCAGCAGTTTATCGGTGGGAGTCGGGAATGAGCAGTTCTTC
j_call: TRBJ2-5; d_call: TRBD1; clone_size: .; v_call: TRBV7-9; cdr3_aa: CASIHRGPGETQYF; cdr3_nt: TGTGCCAGCATACACAGGGGTCCGGGTGAGACCCAGTACTTC
j_call: TRBJ2-7; d_call: .; clone_size: few; v_call: TRBV7-9; cdr3_aa: CASSSPTDYEQYF; cdr3_nt: TGTGCCAGCAGTTCGCCCACTGACTACGAGCAGTACTTC
j_call: TRBJ1-1; d_call: .; clone_size: .; v_call: TRBV12-3/TRBV12-4; cdr3_aa: CASSLVGVTEAFF; cdr3_nt: TGTGCCAGCAGTTTGGTCGGGGTCACTGAAGCTTTCTTT
j_call: TRBJ2-3; d_call: .; clone_size: .; v_call: TRBV7-9; cdr3_aa: CASRYTYSTDTQYF; cdr3_nt: TGTGCCAGCAGATATACTTACAGCACAGATACGCAGTATTTT
j_call: TRBJ2-2; d_call: TRBD1; clone_size: few; v_call: TRBV11-2; cdr3_aa: CASRLGQGVTGELFF; cdr3_nt: TGTGCCAGCCGGCTAGGACAGGGGGTTACCGGGGAGCTGTTTTTT
j_call: TRBJ2-7; d_call: .; clone_size: .; v_call: TRBV5-1; cdr3_aa: CASSTSTGGYEQYF; cdr3_nt: .
j_call: TRBJ2-1; d_call: TRBD1; clone_size: .; v_call: TRBV30; cdr3_aa: CAWLGQGHNEQFF; cdr3_nt: TGTGCCTGGCTGGGACAGGGTCACAATGAGCAGTTCTTC
j_call: TRBJ2-2; d_call: .; clone_size: few; v_call: TRBV6-6; cdr3_aa: CASSYSRPDNTGELFF; cdr3_nt: TGTGCCAGCAGTTACTCGAGGCCAGACAACACCGGGGAGCTGTTTTTT
j_call: TRBJ2-1; d_call: TRBD2; clone_size: .; v_call: TRBV7-8; cdr3_aa: CASSLARGGLGNEQFF; cdr3_nt: TGTGCCAGCAGCTTAGCTCGGGGGGGCCTGGGAAATGAGCAGTTCTTC
j_call: TRBJ2-7; d_call: .; clone_size: few; v_call: TRBV16; cdr3_aa: CASSQSNRPYEQYF; cdr3_nt: TGTGCCAGCAGCCAATCAAACAGACCTTACGAGCAGTACTTC
j_call: TRBJ2-2; d_call: TRBD2; clone_size: few; v_call: TRBV7-6; cdr3_aa: CASSLMGGDTGELFF; cdr3_nt: TGTGCCAGCAGCTTAATGGGGGGGGACACCGGGGAGCTGTTTTTT
j_call: TRBJ1-1; d_call: .; clone_size: .; v_call: TRBV3-1; cdr3_aa: CASSQDTGNTEAFF; cdr3_nt: TGTGCCAGCAGCCAAGATACGGGGAACACTGAAGCTTTCTTT
j_call: TRBJ2-2; d_call: TRBD1; clone_size: .; v_call: TRBV5-1; cdr3_aa: CASSLNRGGTGELFF; cdr3_nt: TGCGCCAGCAGCTTGAACAGGGGCGGCACCGGGGAGCTGTTTTTT
j_call: TRBJ2-5; d_call: .; clone_size: many; v_call: TRBV29-1; cdr3_aa: CSVARSQETQYF; cdr3_nt: TGCAGCGTTGCCCGGTCCCAAGAGACCCAGTACTTC
j_call: TRBJ2-3; d_call: .; clone_size: .; v_call: TRBV20-1; cdr3_aa: CSAPAVWGTDTQYF; cdr3_nt: TGCAGTGCCCCAGCGGTTTGGGGCACAGATACGCAGTATTTT
j_call: TRBJ2-3; d_call: .; clone_size: .; v_call: TRBV6-5; cdr3_aa: CASSYSDTPTDTQYF; cdr3_nt: TGTGCCAGCAGTTACTCGGATACACCCACAGATACGCAGTATTTT
j_call: TRBJ2-5; d_call: TRBD2; clone_size: .; v_call: TRBV5-1; cdr3_aa: CASSLAAGGQETQYF; cdr3_nt: TGCGCCAGCAGCTTGGCAGCGGGAGGCCAAGAGACCCAGTACTTC
j_call: TRBJ1-4; d_call: TRBD1; clone_size: .; v_call: TRBV9; cdr3_aa: CASSEDPMGTAVNEKLFF; cdr3_nt: TGTGCCAGCAGCGAGGACCCGATGGGGACAGCTGTAAATGAAAAACTGTTTTTT
j_call: TRBJ1-1; d_call: .; clone_size: few; v_call: TRBV16; cdr3_aa: CASSFTGTEAFF; cdr3_nt: TGTGCCAGCAGCTTCACGGGCACTGAAGCTTTCTTT
j_call: TRBJ2-1; d_call: .; clone_size: few; v_call: TRBV7-9; cdr3_aa: CASSLVGEGPYYNEQFF; cdr3_nt: TGTGCCAGCAGCTTAGTTGGAGAGGGACCGTACTACAATGAGCAGTTCTTC
j_call: TRBJ2-1; d_call: TRBD2; clone_size: .; v_call: TRBV11-1; cdr3_aa: CASSLKGTSVSNEQFF; cdr3_nt: TGTGCCAGCAGCTTAAAAGGGACTAGCGTTTCCAATGAGCAGTTCTTC
j_call: TRBJ2-3; d_call: .; clone_size: few; v_call: TRBV20-1; cdr3_aa: CSAVGTPPDTQYF; cdr3_nt: TGCAGTGCCGTGGGGACTCCGCCGGATACGCAGTATTTT
j_call: TRBJ1-2; d_call: .; clone_size: once; v_call: TRBV15; cdr3_aa: CATSSSRWGGYTF; cdr3_nt: TGTGCCACCAGCAGTTCCCGCTGGGGAGGCTACACCTTC
j_call: TRBJ1-2; d_call: .; clone_size: .; v_call: TRBV6-6; cdr3_aa: CASSYAEGSYGYTF; cdr3_nt: TGTGCCAGCAGTTACGCTGAGGGTAGCTATGGCTACACCTTC
j_call: TRBJ2-1; d_call: TRBD2; clone_size: .; v_call: TRBV7-9; cdr3_aa: CASSLLLAGGKGEQFF; cdr3_nt: TGTGCCAGCAGCTTACTGCTAGCGGGAGGGAAAGGTGAGCAGTTCTTC
j_call: TRBJ1-2; d_call: .; clone_size: .; v_call: TRBV5-1; cdr3_aa: CASTWAPNYGYTF; cdr3_nt: TGCGCCAGCACCTGGGCACCTAACTATGGCTACACCTTC
j_call: TRBJ1-5; d_call: .; clone_size: many; v_call: TRBV15; cdr3_aa: CATRQYSYSNQPQHF; cdr3_nt: TGTGCCACCAGACAGTACTCGTATAGCAATCAGCCCCAGCATTTT
j_call: TRBJ2-1; d_call: TRBD2; clone_size: .; v_call: TRBV9; cdr3_aa: CASSGGPRTSYNEQFF; cdr3_nt: TGTGCCAGCAGCGGGGGCCCTCGGACTAGCTATAATGAGCAGTTCTTC
j_call: TRBJ2-2; d_call: .; clone_size: .; v_call: TRBV3-1; cdr3_aa: CASSQRLTVNTGELFF; cdr3_nt: TGTGCCAGCAGCCAACGTCTGACAGTAAACACCGGGGAGCTGTTTTTT
j_call: TRBJ2-7; d_call: .; clone_size: .; v_call: TRBV5-1; cdr3_aa: CASRGTEGNEQYF; cdr3_nt: TGCGCCAGCAGGGGGACGGAGGGGAACGAGCAGTACTTC
j_call: TRBJ2-1; d_call: .; clone_size: .; v_call: TRBV4-3; cdr3_aa: CASSQDRGMDNEQFF; cdr3_nt: TGCGCCAGCAGCCAAGACAGGGGCATGGACAATGAGCAGTTCTTC
j_call: TRBJ1-5; d_call: .; clone_size: .; v_call: TRBV19; cdr3_aa: CASTSIAGGPQHF; cdr3_nt: TGTGCCAGTACCAGTATAGCAGGAGGGCCCCAGCATTTT
j_call: TRBJ2-1; d_call: .; clone_size: few; v_call: TRBV5-4; cdr3_aa: CASSTGWNEQFF; cdr3_nt: TGTGCCAGCAGCACCGGGTGGAATGAGCAGTTCTTC
j_call: TRBJ2-5; d_call: TRBD2; clone_size: .; v_call: TRBV9; cdr3_aa: CASSWTSGSRQETQYF; cdr3_nt: TGTGCCAGCAGCTGGACTAGCGGGAGTCGGCAAGAGACCCAGTACTTC
j_call: TRBJ2-2; d_call: TRBD2; clone_size: .; v_call: TRBV5-5; cdr3_aa: CASSIQREWVTGELFF; cdr3_nt: TGTGCCAGCAGCATCCAGCGGGAGTGGGTCACCGGGGAGCTGTTTTTT
j_call: TRBJ2-7; d_call: .; clone_size: .; v_call: TRBV12-3/TRBV12-4; cdr3_aa: CASSFGTGTGREEQYF; cdr3_nt: TGTGCCAGCAGTTTTGGCACCGGGACGGGGCGGGAAGAGCAGTACTTC
j_call: TRBJ2-7; d_call: .; clone_size: .; v_call: TRBV5-8; cdr3_aa: CASSGDSGSSEQYF; cdr3_nt: TGTGCCAGCAGCGGGGACTCGGGCTCGTCCGAGCAGTACTTC
j_call: TRBJ1-2; d_call: .; clone_size: .; v_call: TRBV12-3/TRBV12-4; cdr3_aa: CASSRQDYGYTF; cdr3_nt: TGTGCCAGCAGTCGCCAGGACTATGGCTACACCTTC
j_call: TRBJ1-1; d_call: .; clone_size: .; v_call: TRBV5-1; cdr3_aa: CASSSGVVNTEAFF; cdr3_nt: TGCGCCAGCAGCTCGGGGGTGGTGAACACTGAAGCTTTCTTT
j_call: TRBJ2-2; d_call: TRBD2; clone_size: .; v_call: TRBV12-3/TRBV12-4; cdr3_aa: CASSLAGTSGRFGELFF; cdr3_nt: TGTGCCAGCAGTTTAGCTGGGACTAGCGGGAGGTTCGGGGAGCTGTTTTTT
j_call: TRBJ2-1; d_call: TRBD2; clone_size: few; v_call: TRBV24-1; cdr3_aa: CATSDSGTSDDEQFF; cdr3_nt: TGTGCCACCAGTGATTCCGGGACTAGCGATGATGAGCAGTTCTTC
j_call: TRBJ2-7; d_call: .; clone_size: .; v_call: TRBV9; cdr3_aa: CASSQFSGALGHEQYF; cdr3_nt: TGTGCCAGCAGCCAATTCTCAGGAGCTCTAGGTCACGAGCAGTACTTC
j_call: TRBJ1-1; d_call: .; clone_size: .; v_call: TRBV12-3/TRBV12-4; cdr3_aa: CASLPMLNTEAFF; cdr3_nt: TGTGCCAGCCTCCCTATGTTGAACACTGAAGCTTTCTTT
j_call: TRBJ1-2; d_call: .; clone_size: .; v_call: TRBV12-3/TRBV12-4; cdr3_aa: CASTLFGLNYGYTF; cdr3_nt: TGTGCCAGCACCCTTTTCGGTCTTAACTATGGCTACACCTTC
j_call: TRBJ1-2; d_call: TRBD1; clone_size: .; v_call: TRBV20-1; cdr3_aa: CSARVAGGINYGYTF; cdr3_nt: TGCAGTGCAAGGGTCGCAGGGGGTATTAACTATGGCTACACCTTC